Shown below are 3 T cell receptor beta chains from a single sample sequenced in a study of post-analysis software for immune sequencing data. Which antigens these TCRs recognize remains unknown. Unique molecular identifiers were built into the TCR beta cDNA libraries. Each CDR3 protein is one row after TCRdb ran MiXCR on the PCR reads. Of about half a million distinct CDR3 sequences listed, 34% are singletons. Points from the study as a whole: With TRBV5-6, TRBV5-1 and TRBV20-1 included, about 5 TRBV segments were more frequent in patients than in controls.

Sequenced: blood. The receptor source for this set is a girl under 18 with multiple sclerosis.

The chain combines TRBV12-3 or TRBV12-4 with TRBJ2-7; D possibly corresponds to TRBD2 (5 bases). This CDR3 is 13 amino acids long. The ends were cut back, 3 bases at V and 2 bases at J, with 8 bases in the middle. CDR3 in DNA: TGTGCCAGCAGTTTTGAGGGTCCCTACGAGCAGTACTTC. It is translated as CASSFEGPYEQYF.

This chain connects TRBV3-1 to TRBJ1-2; D unresolved. Between the trimmed V and J ends, which lost 1 base and 2 bases, there was a span of 8 bases. The germline V gene has CDR1 LGHDT and CDR2 YNNKEL (reference sequence). The CDR3 consists of 14 residues. Here the CDR3 reads CASSQVRRNYGYTF. The CDR3 DNA follows: TGTGCCAGCAGCCAAGTCAGGAGGAACTATGGCTACACCTTC.

V is TRBV4-1 and J is TRBJ1-6; D not certain. The CDR3 totals 13 residues. The V gene's germline CDR1 is MGHRA and CDR2 YSYEKL. The V end lost 0 bases, the J end lost 10 bases, and 7 bases lay between the germline ends. In DNA form, the CDR3 reads TGCGCCAGCAGCCAAGATGTGGAGTCACCCCTCCACTTT. Amino acid sequence: CASSQDVESPLHF.